This T cell receptor beta chain was found in a study of T-cell memory formation after mild COVID-19. Background on the study: For the most part, TCR clusters were specific to one donor.

TCR alpha and TCR beta cDNA libraries with sample barcodes and UMIs came from 5'RACE using constant-segment primers. TCRdb fed the 5' RACE reads into MiXCR, producing one record per CDR3 protein. The data contain about 62,000 distinct CDR3 sequences, roughly 9.9% of them seen just once; the ten biggest clones take up 1.1%. The V end was cut by 3 bases, the J end by 5 bases, with 13 bases between. This CDR3 is built from 14 residues. Germline V gives CDR1 SEHNR, CDR2 FQNEAQ (reference sequence). The sequencing input was PBMCs or a T cell subset sorted from them (not recorded which). The source is a man younger than 35 who had mild COVID-19 (a few samples of this study predate the infection). Cell type and time point are not known. The chain recombines TRBV7-9 with TRBJ1-1, with a tentative D call TRBD1 (6 bases). The CDR3 protein is CASSFLGAQTEAFF. In DNA form, the CDR3 reads TGTGCCAGCAGCTTTCTGGGGGCGCAGACTGAAGCTTTCTTT.